The 11 T cell receptor beta chains listed next were all sequenced from one sample in a study of beta chain features in type 1 diabetes. Reverse transcription of all isolated RNA meant that expressed TCRB transcripts were sequenced. The repertoire was sequenced with immunoSEQ multiplex PCR; TCRdb's copy has only in-frame clones and lacks some. The sample lists under 500,000 clones; approximately 28% were seen once. Sequencing input: naive CD4+ T cells from blood. These receptors were taken from a man younger than 30 in good health.

A remark on this clone: The same CDR3 arises from other DNA sequences in this sample as well. The chain carries TRBV5-1 and TRBJ1-1, with D perhaps TRBD1 (5 bases). V was shortened by 4 bases and J by 1 base, with 11 bases between the two germline ends. In germline, CDR1 is SGHRS, CDR2 YFSETQ. CDR3 length: 14 residues. In DNA, the CDR3 is TGCGCCAGCAGCATCGGGACTGCGAACACTGAAGCTTTCTTT. Residues: CASSIGTANTEAFF.

The V and J genes are TRBV7-9 and TRBJ2-5; D unclear. Germline V gives CDR1 SEHNR, CDR2 FQNEAQ (reference sequence). CDR3 length equals 13 residues. Trimming pared 4 bases from V and 5 bases from J, leaving 11 bases between. CDR3 sequence: CASSYGRLETQYF. CDR3 in DNA: TGTGCCAGCAGCTATGGACGTCTGGAGACCCAGTACTTC.

This clone was seen a handful of times. This chain uses TRBV29-1 with TRBJ1-1; 7 bases align to TRBD1. Germline CDR1 and CDR2: SQVTM and ANQGSEA. V was clipped by 3 bases and J by 4 bases; unmatched bases: 8. The CDR3 extends over 14 amino acids. DNA of the CDR3: TGCAGCGTTGAGGCAGGGGGGTCCCGCACTGAAGCTTTCTTT. It yields the protein CSVEAGGSRTEAFF.

This rearrangement joins TRBV18 to TRBJ2-3, with 10 bases identical to TRBD2. V lost 3 bases, J lost 4 bases, and 4 bases stayed unmatched. There are 15 residues in the CDR3. Germline V gives CDR1 KGHSH, CDR2 LQKENI. Here the CDR3 reads CASSPPSGRPDTQYF. The CDR3 bases are TGTGCCAGCTCACCGCCTAGCGGGAGACCAGATACGCAGTATTTT.

This clone was detected only a few times. V usage is TRBV6-1 and J usage is TRBJ2-1; 11 nucleotides align to TRBD2. Germline CDR1 is MNHNS and CDR2 is SASEGT. CDR3 size: 14 residues. Losses at the gene ends were 7 bases for V and 5 bases for J; bases not matched to a gene: 4. The CDR3 DNA reads TGTGCCAGCACTCCGGGACTAGCGGACAATGAGCAGTTCTTC. This codes for CASTPGLADNEQFF.

The chain is built from TRBV20-1 and TRBJ1-2; no definite D call. Deletions cut 3 bases from V and 4 bases from J, with 6 bases between. The CDR3 covers 11 residues. From germline, CDR1 is DFQATT and CDR2 SNEGSKA (reference sequence). CDR3: CSARNIYGYTF. In nucleotides, the CDR3 is TGCAGTGCTAGGAACATCTATGGCTACACCTTC.

This clone has just a few counts. The CDR3 protein is CASSFLVETQYF. CDR3 nucleotide sequence: TGTGCCAGCAGCTTCCTGGTGGAGACCCAGTACTTC. The chain employs TRBV7-2 and TRBJ2-5; D gene uncertain. The V gene lost 3 bases and the J gene lost 5 bases, with 7 bases spanning the gap. Germline CDR1 SGHTA, CDR2 FQGNSA. CDR3 size: 12 residues. Looking up the rest from reference TRBV7-2 and TRBJ2-5 gives the full variable domain: GAGVSQSPSNKVTEKGKDVELRCDPISGHTALYWYRQSLGQGLEFLIYFQGNSAPDKSGLPSDRFSAERTGGSVSTLTIQRTQQEDSAVYLCASSFLVETQYFGPGTRLLVL.

The genes are TRBV7-2 and TRBJ2-7; D unclear. This CDR3 is built from 14 residues. V dropped 7 bases and J dropped 0 bases, with 13 bases sitting between them. Germline CDR1 is SGHTA and CDR2 is FQGNSA. The CDR3 sequence: CASTQDRPSYEQYF. The CDR3 DNA reads TGTGCCAGCACCCAGGACCGGCCCTCCTACGAGCAGTACTTC.

The chain couples TRBV11-1 to TRBJ2-4, with D possibly being TRBD1 or TRBD2 (5 bases each). Germline loops: CDR1 SGHAT, CDR2 FQDESV (reference sequence). Deletions cut 3 bases from V and 7 bases from J, with 19 bases between. The CDR3 is made up of 16 amino acids. CDR3 in DNA: TGTGCCAGCAGCTTCGGGGCCTTTGGCCATGAGAACATTCAGTACTTC. It specifies CASSFGAFGHENIQYF.

The chain employs TRBV28 and TRBJ2-3; unclear D gene. The CDR3 covers 14 residues. Germline-derived CDR1 and CDR2 are MDHEN and SYDVKM. Trimming stripped 2 bases from V and 5 bases from J, with 11 bases between. CDR3 coding DNA: TGTGCCAGCAGTTTAGCCCCTCCCGGAGATACGCAGTATTTT. Translating gives CASSLAPPGDTQYF.

A few counts support this clone. The chain combines TRBV9 with TRBJ1-4; 7 nucleotides match TRBD1. The CDR3 spans 15 residues. Per the germline V gene, CDR1 is SGDLS and CDR2 is YYNGEE. Losses at the gene ends were 3 bases for V and 5 bases for J; bases not matched to a gene: 7. The CDR3 spells CASSAGTAANEKLFF. The CDR3 region has the DNA TGTGCCAGCAGCGCCGGGACAGCCGCGAATGAAAAACTGTTTTTT.